The entry that follows covers one T cell receptor beta chain sequence. Profiled with immunoSEQ multiplex PCR; TCRdb holds only in-frame clones, not every one. This sample has a few hundred thousand clones, with more than 75% found just once. The data belong to a study of blood T cell repertoires in COVID-19. Across the whole study: Samples came from the United States, Italy and Spain, spanning acute and convalescent COVID-19.

The CDR3 totals 13 residues. The germline V gene encodes CDR1 SGHKS and CDR2 YYEKEE (reference sequence). Trimming stripped 0 bases from V and 5 bases from J, with 6 bases between. This sequence was found in a man in his forties or fifties in a cohort exposed to, infected with or recovered from COVID-19 (not recorded which). The sequencing sample was made of PBMCs or T cells enriched from blood (not recorded which). The V and J genes are TRBV5-5 and TRBJ1-5; no definite D call. CDR3 residues: CASSLAADQPQHF. CDR3 nucleotides: TGTGCCAGCAGCTTGGCTGCGGATCAGCCCCAGCATTTT.